This T cell receptor (beta chain) was sequenced in a study of OX40 agonist ivuxolimab in advanced cancers. Profiled with immunoSEQ multiplex PCR; TCRdb holds only in-frame clones, not every one. The sample has approximately 130,000 clones, more than 85% seen once. The germline V gene encodes CDR1 LGHNA and CDR2 YNFKEQ. CDR3 length equals 16 residues. J lost 2 bases, V lost 4 bases, and 5 bases had no gene match. This receptor was obtained from an adult with an advanced solid tumor such as melanoma, head and neck, liver or kidney cancer. This chain uses TRBV4-2 with TRBJ1-6, with 7 nucleotides matching TRBD1. The sample was CD4+ or CD8+ T cells sorted from blood, taken in a trial of the OX40 agonist ivuxolimab. The CDR3 sequence: CASSPRQGAYNSPLHF. DNA for the CDR3: TGTGCCAGCAGCCCCAGACAGGGAGCCTATAATTCACCCCTCCACTTT.